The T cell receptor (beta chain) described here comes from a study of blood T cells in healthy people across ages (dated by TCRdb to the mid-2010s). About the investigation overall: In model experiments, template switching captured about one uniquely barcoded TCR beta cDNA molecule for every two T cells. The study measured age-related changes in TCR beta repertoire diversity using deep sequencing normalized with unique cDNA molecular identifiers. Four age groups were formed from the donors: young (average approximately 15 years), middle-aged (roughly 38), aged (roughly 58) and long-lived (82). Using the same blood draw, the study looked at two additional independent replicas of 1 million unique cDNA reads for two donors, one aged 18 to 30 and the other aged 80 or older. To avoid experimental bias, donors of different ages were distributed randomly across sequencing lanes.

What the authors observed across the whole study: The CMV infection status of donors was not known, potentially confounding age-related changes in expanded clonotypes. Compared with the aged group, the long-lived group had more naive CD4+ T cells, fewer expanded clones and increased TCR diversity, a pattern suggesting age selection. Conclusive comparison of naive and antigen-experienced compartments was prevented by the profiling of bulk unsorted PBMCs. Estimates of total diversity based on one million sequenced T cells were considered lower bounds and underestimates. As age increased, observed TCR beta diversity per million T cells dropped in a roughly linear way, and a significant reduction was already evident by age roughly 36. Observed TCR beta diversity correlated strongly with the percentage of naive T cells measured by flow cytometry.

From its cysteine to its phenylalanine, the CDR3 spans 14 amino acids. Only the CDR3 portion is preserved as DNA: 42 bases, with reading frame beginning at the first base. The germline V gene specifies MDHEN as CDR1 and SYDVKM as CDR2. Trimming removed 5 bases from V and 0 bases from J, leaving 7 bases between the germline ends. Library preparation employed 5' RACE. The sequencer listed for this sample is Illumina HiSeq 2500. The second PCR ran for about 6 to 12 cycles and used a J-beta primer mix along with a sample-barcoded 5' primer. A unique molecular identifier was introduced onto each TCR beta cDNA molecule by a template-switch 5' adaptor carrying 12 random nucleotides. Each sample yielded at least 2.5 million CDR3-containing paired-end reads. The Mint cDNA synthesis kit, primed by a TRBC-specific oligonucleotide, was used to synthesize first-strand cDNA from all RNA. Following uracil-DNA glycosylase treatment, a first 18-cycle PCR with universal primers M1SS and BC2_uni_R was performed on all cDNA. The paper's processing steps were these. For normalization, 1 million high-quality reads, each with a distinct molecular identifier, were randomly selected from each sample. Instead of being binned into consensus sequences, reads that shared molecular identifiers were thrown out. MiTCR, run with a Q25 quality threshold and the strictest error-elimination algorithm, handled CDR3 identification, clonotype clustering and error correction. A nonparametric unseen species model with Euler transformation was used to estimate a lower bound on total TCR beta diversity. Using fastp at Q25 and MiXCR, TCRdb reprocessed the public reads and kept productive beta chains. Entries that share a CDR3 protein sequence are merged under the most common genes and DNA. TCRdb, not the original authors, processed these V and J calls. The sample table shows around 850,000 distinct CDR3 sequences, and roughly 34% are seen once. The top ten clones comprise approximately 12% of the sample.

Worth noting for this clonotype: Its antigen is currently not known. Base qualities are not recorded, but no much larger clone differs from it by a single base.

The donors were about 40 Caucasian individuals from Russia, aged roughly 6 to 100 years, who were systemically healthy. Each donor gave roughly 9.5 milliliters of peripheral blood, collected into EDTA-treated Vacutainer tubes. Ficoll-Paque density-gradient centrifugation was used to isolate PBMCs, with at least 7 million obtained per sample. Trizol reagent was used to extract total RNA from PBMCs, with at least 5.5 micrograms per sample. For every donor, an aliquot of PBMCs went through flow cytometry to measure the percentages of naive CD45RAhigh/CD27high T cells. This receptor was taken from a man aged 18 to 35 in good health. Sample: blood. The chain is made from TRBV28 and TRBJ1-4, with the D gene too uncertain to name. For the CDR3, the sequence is CASSGASTNEKLFF. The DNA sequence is TGTGCCAGCAGTGGTGCTTCAACTAATGAAAAACTGTTTTTT.